Below are 28 T cell receptor beta chains sequenced from a single sample in a study of early T cells in non-severe SARS-CoV-2 infection. TCRdb independently ran MiXCR on the 5' RACE reads; one entry per CDR3 protein. The sample records about 99,000 distinct CDR3 sequences, 15% to 20% being singletons. Sequencing was carried out using whole blood. Receptors originate from an adult who was a healthcare worker with PCR-confirmed SARS-CoV-2 infection or an uninfected control (not recorded which).

The CDR3 protein is CASSRTSGRSYNEQFF. The DNA of the CDR3 is TGTGCCAGCAGTCGGACTAGCGGGAGGTCGTACAATGAGCAGTTCTTC. The V gene is TRBV11-3, the J gene TRBJ2-1; 14 nucleotides align to TRBD2. There are 16 residues in the CDR3. The V gene end was trimmed by 6 bases and the J gene end by 4 bases; junction bases not matched to a gene: 5. Germline CDR1 and CDR2: SGHNT and YENEEA.

This clonotype was counted ten times or more. The rearrangement uses TRBV20-1 and TRBJ1-2; D unclear. Between the trimmed V and J ends, which lost 6 bases and 4 bases, there was a span of 9 bases. The CDR3 is 11 amino acids. Germline V gene data show CDR1 as DFQATT and CDR2 as SNEGSKA (reference sequence). CDR3 DNA: TGCAGTGCCAAGACCAGCTATGGCTACACCTTC. Encoded protein: CSAKTSYGYTF.

The chain couples TRBV5-1 to TRBJ1-2; 8 bases are a match to TRBD1. This CDR3 comprises 16 residues. V was pared by 4 bases and J by 3 bases, with 11 bases of the junction left unmatched. The germline V gene has CDR1 SGHRS and CDR2 YFSETQ. The DNA for the CDR3 is TGCGCCAGCAGCCCGGGGGACAGGCCAACCGACTATGGCTACACCTTC. Translating gives CASSPGDRPTDYGYTF.

The rearrangement joins TRBV30 to TRBJ2-2, with D possibly TRBD2 on 5 matching bases. The germline V gene has CDR1 GTSNPN and CDR2 SVGIG (reference sequence). Trimming took 5 bases from V and 1 from J, leaving 11 bases between them. The CDR3 covers 14 residues. In DNA, the CDR3 is TGTGCCTGGGAGGGAATCGTGAACACCGGGGAGCTGTTTTTT. Protein product: CAWEGIVNTGELFF.

The rearrangement joins TRBV27 to TRBJ2-7, with D perhaps matching TRBD1 or TRBD2 (5 bases each). With 0 bases removed from V and 3 bases from J, the gap between germline ends came to 9 bases. The CDR3 contains 14 residues. The germline gives CDR1 MNHEY, CDR2 SMNVEV (reference sequence). The CDR3 bases are TGTGCCAGCAGTTTATCGGGGGTGGGCTACGAGCAGTACTTC. Protein sequence: CASSLSGVGYEQYF.

This sequence joins TRBV29-1 and TRBJ2-1, with a tentative D call TRBD2 (7 bases). The CDR3 is 13 amino acids. The germline gives CDR1 SQVTM, CDR2 ANQGSEA. CDR3 DNA sequence: TGCAGGGGGACTATTACAGGGTGCAATGAGCAGTTCTTC. Protein sequence: CRGTITGCNEQFF.

The rearrangement links TRBV6-5 to TRBJ1-2, with 8 bases identical to TRBD1. The CDR3 extends over 17 amino acids. The junction had 11 bases not matched to a gene; V was cut back by 5 bases and J by 0 bases. The germline gives CDR1 MNHEY, CDR2 SVGAGI. The CDR3 loop is CASSPFGTGEANYGYTF. Written as DNA, the CDR3 is TGTGCCAGCAGTCCCTTCGGGACAGGAGAAGCTAACTATGGCTACACCTTC.

This chain uses TRBV4-3 with TRBJ2-1; D gene ambiguous. The CDR3 contains 16 residues. Germline V gives CDR1 LGHNA, CDR2 YSLEER. V lost 2 bases and J 4 bases, leaving 15 bases between the germline ends. This chain's CDR3 is CASSQSYGGLYNEQFF. CDR3 bases: TGCGCCAGCAGCCAATCCTACGGCGGCCTTTACAATGAGCAGTTCTTC.

This clonotype was recorded many times. The rearrangement uses TRBV6-2 or TRBV6-3 and TRBJ2-2, with 8 positions matching TRBD1. The junction had 7 bases not matched to a gene; V was cut back by 6 bases and J by 4 bases. Germline CDR1 and CDR2: MNHEY and SVGEGT. The CDR3 contains 15 residues. This CDR3 reads CASSPTGVGTGELFF. The CDR3 DNA reads as TGTGCCAGCAGCCCGACAGGGGTGGGCACCGGGGAGCTGTTTTTT.

This rearrangement joins TRBV5-1 to TRBJ2-2; 9 positions agree with TRBD1. J gave up 5 bases and V 3 bases, and 2 bases lay outside the gene matches. The CDR3 runs to 14 residues. Germline V gene data show CDR1 as SGHRS and CDR2 as YFSETQ. CDR3 loop: CASSSGQGTGELFF. DNA of the CDR3: TGCGCCAGCAGCTCGGGACAGGGAACCGGGGAGCTGTTTTTT.

The chain carries TRBV28 and TRBJ2-6, with D perhaps matching TRBD1 or TRBD2 (5 bases each). The germline V gene encodes CDR1 MDHEN and CDR2 SYDVKM. V lost 2 bases and J lost 0, with 17 bases in between. This CDR3 is built from 19 residues. The CDR3 DNA sequence: TGTGCCAGCAGTTTAAGGCAGGGACGGATTCCCTCTGGGGCCAACGTCCTGACTTTC. It codes for CASSLRQGRIPSGANVLTF. Drawing the rest from reference TRBV28 and TRBJ2-6, the complete variable domain is DVKVTQSSRYLVKRTGEKVFLECVQDMDHENMFWYRQDPGLGLRLIYFSYDVKMKEKGDIPEGYSVSREKKERFSLILESASTNQTSMYLCASSLRQGRIPSGANVLTFGAGSRLTVL.

The rearrangement links TRBV18 to TRBJ2-7; 11 positions match TRBD1. The germline V gene encodes CDR1 KGHSH and CDR2 LQKENI. J was trimmed by 7 bases and V by 6 bases; bases with no gene match: 14. This CDR3 contains 16 residues. The CDR3 loop reads CASSLQGGTGGSEQYF. The CDR3 DNA follows: TGTGCCAGCTCCCTTCAGGGAGGGACAGGGGGAAGTGAGCAGTACTTC. The full variable domain, rest sourced from reference TRBV18 and TRBJ2-7, is NAGVMQNPRHLVRRRGQEARLRCSPMKGHSHVYWYRQLPEEGLKFMVYLQKENIIDESGMPKERFSAEFPKEGPSILRIQQVVRGDSAAYFCASSLQGGTGGSEQYFGPGTRLTVT.

This clonotype was seen more than once but under ten times. The J gene is TRBJ1-5, the V gene TRBV28, with TRBD1 matching over 7 bases. After removal of 4 bases from V and 2 bases from J, the junction contained 5 bases not matched to a gene. CDR1 is MDHEN, CDR2 SYDVKM, per germline. This CDR3 comprises 15 residues. CDR3 DNA sequence: TGTGCCAGCAGTTCGACAGGGAAGGGCAATCAGCCCCAGCATTTT. This codes for CASSSTGKGNQPQHF.

The chain is built from TRBV27 and TRBJ2-2, with D perhaps assigned TRBD1 or TRBD2 (6 bases each). V was pared by 6 bases and J by 4 bases, with 21 bases between. This CDR3 is 17 amino acids long. Germline V CDR1 and CDR2: MNHEY, SMNVEV (reference sequence). The CDR3 protein is CASRERGGGQATGELFF. DNA for the CDR3: TGTGCCAGCAGAGAACGAGGGGGAGGCCAGGCCACCGGGGAGCTGTTTTTT.

This clonotype appeared a few times. The rearrangement links TRBV5-4 to TRBJ2-2; D is unresolved. Trimming pared 1 base from V and 0 bases from J, leaving 7 bases between. In germline, CDR1 is SGHNT, CDR2 YYREEE (reference sequence). The length of the CDR3 is 15 residues. CDR3 coding DNA: TGTGCCAGCAGCTTGAAGCGTTCGAACACCGGGGAGCTGTTTTTT. Its protein is CASSLKRSNTGELFF.

This clonotype has a handful of counts. This chain links TRBV20-1 with TRBJ1-1, with 11 bases aligning to TRBD1. The CDR3 is 13 residues long. Losses at the gene ends were 6 bases for V and 4 bases for J; bases not matched to a gene: 4. Germline CDR1 and CDR2: DFQATT and SNEGSKA (reference sequence). DNA for the CDR3: TGCAGTGCAACGGACAGGGGGCCCACTGAAGCTTTCTTT. Translated, it gives CSATDRGPTEAFF.

This chain links TRBV11-2 with TRBJ2-1; 7 bases align to TRBD2. Germline V lookup: CDR1 SGHAT, CDR2 FQNNGV. CDR3 size: 15 residues. After removal of 6 bases from V and 4 bases from J, the junction contained 9 bases not matched to a gene. CDR3 loop: CASRYASGGYNEQFF. The CDR3 nucleotides are TGTGCCAGCAGGTATGCTAGCGGAGGATACAATGAGCAGTTCTTC.

This chain joins TRBV28 and TRBJ1-4; D perhaps matches TRBD1 (5 bases). Germline V lookup: CDR1 MDHEN, CDR2 SYDVKM. Trimming stripped 6 bases from V and 1 base from J, with 12 bases between. This CDR3 has 15 residues. Written as DNA, the CDR3 is TGTGCCAGCAGCACCGTTGGGGGAACTAATGAAAAACTGTTTTTT. It codes for CASSTVGGTNEKLFF.

In this sample, this clonotype turned up many times. V gene TRBV25-1 combines with J gene TRBJ2-1; D not resolved. Trimming removed 3 bases at V and 3 bases at J, with 6 bases between. Germline-derived CDR1 and CDR2 are MGHDK and SYGVNS. The CDR3 has 13 amino acids. CDR3 in DNA: TGTGCCAGCAGTGACTCTAACTACAATGAGCAGTTCTTC. Translation: CASSDSNYNEQFF. Full variable domain (remainder filled in from reference TRBV25-1 and TRBJ2-1): EADIYQTPRYLVIGTGKKITLECSQTMGHDKMYWYQQDPGMELHLIHYSYGVNSTEKGDLSSESTVSRIRTEHFPLTLESARPSHTSQYLCASSDSNYNEQFFGPGTRLTVL.

The V and J genes are TRBV7-9 and TRBJ1-3, with D uncertain. V dropped 8 bases and J dropped 3 bases, with 20 bases sitting between them. The germline V gene encodes CDR1 SEHNR and CDR2 FQNEAQ (reference sequence). This CDR3 contains 16 residues. In DNA, the CDR3 is TGTGCCAGCCAGGATCAATCCGTGGGAGGTGGAAACACCATATATTTT. Its translation: CASQDQSVGGGNTIYF.

V is TRBV5-1 and J is TRBJ2-7; a weak D match, TRBD2 (6 bases). V lost 4 bases and J lost 7, with 18 bases in between. The CDR3 extends over 14 amino acids. Germline CDR1 SGHRS, CDR2 YFSETQ. The CDR3 here is CASSGGVHPGEQYF. The CDR3 nucleotides read TGCGCCAGCAGCGGAGGGGTTCACCCGGGGGAGCAGTACTTC.

By proportion, this clonotype is medium-sized (0.01 to 0.1%). CDR3 residues: CASSRGGGYNEQFF. CDR3 bases: TGTGCCAGCAGCCGTGGCGGGGGCTACAATGAGCAGTTCTTC. The rearrangement joins TRBV6-2 or TRBV6-3 to TRBJ2-1; 7 bases map to TRBD2. Per germline, CDR1 MNHEY and CDR2 SVGEGT. This CDR3 contains 14 residues. V lost 6 bases to trimming and J lost 3 bases; unmatched junction nucleotides: 5.

This clonotype was observed many times. The chain uses TRBV19 and TRBJ1-5, with D possibly being TRBD1 (6 bases). CDR3 length equals 16 residues. The germline V gene encodes CDR1 LNHDA and CDR2 SQIVND (reference sequence). The V end was cut by 3 bases, the J end by 5 bases, with 17 bases between. CDR3 in DNA: TGTGCCAGTAGTATCTTCCCCTGGGACAACGATCAGCCCCAGCATTTT. Its protein product is CASSIFPWDNDQPQHF.

This clonotype was detected a few times. The chain carries TRBV21-1 and TRBJ1-6; the table's TRBD1 call for D was not verified on the DNA. TRBV21-1 is deemed a pseudogene. The CDR3 sequence is 12 residues long. The DNA for the CDR3 is TGTGCCAGCAGCCCAAGGGGATCACCCCTCCACTTT. Translated: CASSPRGSPLHF.

This chain uses TRBV12-3 or TRBV12-4 with TRBJ1-4, with D tentatively TRBD1 (5 bases). V shed 3 bases and J shed 3 bases, with 14 bases lying between them. CDR3 size: 16 residues. The CDR3 bases are TGTGCCAGCAGTTTCGGGAGGGACCGTTCTAATGAAAAACTGTTTTTT. It codes for CASSFGRDRSNEKLFF.

This clonotype appeared a few times. The chain combines TRBV29-1 with TRBJ2-1; the D is unclear. The CDR3 length is 10 residues. Trimming pared 4 bases from V and 9 bases from J, leaving 7 bases between. From germline, CDR1 is SQVTM and CDR2 ANQGSEA. The CDR3 DNA sequence: TGCAGCGTTGTAGGTGTTGAGCAGTTCTTC. As protein: CSVVGVEQFF.

A few counts support this clonotype. The chain recombines TRBV30 with TRBJ1-5, with D hard to call. The CDR3 is 14 residues long. The V and J ends lost 0 bases and 7 bases respectively, with 13 bases between them. Germline CDR1 and CDR2: GTSNPN and SVGIG (reference sequence). CDR3 amino acids: CAWSVLGYTQPQHF. As DNA, the CDR3 is TGTGCCTGGAGTGTATTAGGTTATACCCAGCCCCAGCATTTT.

This clonotype occurred many times. This chain uses TRBV19 with TRBJ2-1; 12 bases map to TRBD2. The germline V gene has CDR1 LNHDA and CDR2 SQIVND (reference sequence). Losses at the gene ends were 8 bases for V and 6 bases for J; bases not matched to a gene: 14. CDR3 length: 17 residues. The CDR3 nucleotides are TGTGCCAGTGGTAGTCCGGGACTAGCGGGTAAGGGCAATGAGCAGTTCTTC. Its protein product is CASGSPGLAGKGNEQFF.